This T cell receptor beta chain was sequenced in a study of neoadjuvant nivolumab and ipilimumab in lung cancer. Generated by immunoSEQ multiplex PCR, the TCRdb table keeps only in-frame clones and is missing some. This table holds under 35,000 clones, around nine tenths found once. The CDR3 has 17 residues. CDR1 and CDR2 (germline): SEHNR, FQNEAQ (reference sequence). V was clipped by 5 bases and J by 10 bases, with 27 bases between them. The sequencing here drew on peripheral blood, taken after neoadjuvant nivolumab, alone or with ipilimumab, at or shortly before surgery. This rearrangement joins TRBV7-9 to TRBJ2-1; D is tentatively TRBD1 or TRBD2 (5 bases each). The source is an adult with non-small cell lung cancer. The CDR3 spells CASSLRPGPILQSEQFF. In DNA form, the CDR3 reads TGTGCCAGCAGCCTCAGGCCGGGACCAATATTACAGTCGGAGCAGTTCTTC.